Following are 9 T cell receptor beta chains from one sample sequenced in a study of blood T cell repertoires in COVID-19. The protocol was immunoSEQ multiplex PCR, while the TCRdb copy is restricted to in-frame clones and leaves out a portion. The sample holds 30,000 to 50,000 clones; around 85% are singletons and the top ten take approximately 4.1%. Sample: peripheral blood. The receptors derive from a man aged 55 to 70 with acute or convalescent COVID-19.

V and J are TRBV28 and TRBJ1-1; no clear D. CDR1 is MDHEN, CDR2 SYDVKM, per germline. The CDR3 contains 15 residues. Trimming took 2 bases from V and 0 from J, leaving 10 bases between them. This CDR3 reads CASSLGGALNTEAFF. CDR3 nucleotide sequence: TGTGCCAGCAGTTTAGGTGGAGCCCTGAACACTGAAGCTTTCTTT. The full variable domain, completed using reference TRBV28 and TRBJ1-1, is DVKVTQSSRYLVKRTGEKVFLECVQDMDHENMFWYRQDPGLGLRLIYFSYDVKMKEKGDIPEGYSVSREKKERFSLILESASTNQTSMYLCASSLGGALNTEAFFGQGTRLTVV.

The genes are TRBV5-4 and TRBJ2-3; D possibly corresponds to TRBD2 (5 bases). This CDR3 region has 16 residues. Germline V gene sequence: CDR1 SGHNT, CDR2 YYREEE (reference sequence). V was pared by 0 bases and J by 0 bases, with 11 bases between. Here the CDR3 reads CASSLGPGTSTDTQYF. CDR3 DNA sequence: TGTGCCAGCAGCTTGGGGCCGGGAACTAGCACAGATACGCAGTATTTT.

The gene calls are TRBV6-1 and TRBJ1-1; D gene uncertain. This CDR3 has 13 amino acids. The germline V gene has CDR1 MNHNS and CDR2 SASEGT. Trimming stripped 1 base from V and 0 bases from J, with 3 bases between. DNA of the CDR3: TGTGCCAGCAGTGAAGGGCTGAACACTGAAGCTTTCTTT. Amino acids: CASSEGLNTEAFF.

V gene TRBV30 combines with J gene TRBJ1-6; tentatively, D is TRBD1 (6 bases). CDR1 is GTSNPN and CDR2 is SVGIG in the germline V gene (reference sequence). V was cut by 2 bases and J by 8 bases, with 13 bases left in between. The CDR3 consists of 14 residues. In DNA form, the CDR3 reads TGTGCCTGGAGTCTGGGACATCAAGATTCACCCCTCCACTTT. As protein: CAWSLGHQDSPLHF.

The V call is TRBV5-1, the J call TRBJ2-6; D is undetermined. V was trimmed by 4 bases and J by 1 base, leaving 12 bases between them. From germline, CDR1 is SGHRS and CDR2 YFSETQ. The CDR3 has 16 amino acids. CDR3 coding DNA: TGCGCCAGCAGCCGATACACATCGTCTGGGGCCAACGTCCTGACTTTC. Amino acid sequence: CASSRYTSSGANVLTF.

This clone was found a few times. The CDR3 reads CASSVGDINTGELFF. The CDR3 DNA reads as TGTGCCAGCAGCGTTGGTGACATTAACACCGGGGAGCTGTTTTTT. V gene TRBV9 combines with J gene TRBJ2-2; unclear D gene. Germline V gives CDR1 SGDLS, CDR2 YYNGEE. The V end lost 2 bases, the J end lost 2 bases, and 10 bases lay between the germline ends. The CDR3 contains 15 residues.

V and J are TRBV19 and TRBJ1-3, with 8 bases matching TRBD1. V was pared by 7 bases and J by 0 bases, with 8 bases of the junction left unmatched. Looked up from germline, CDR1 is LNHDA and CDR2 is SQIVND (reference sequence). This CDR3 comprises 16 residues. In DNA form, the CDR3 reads TGTGCCAGTACGGAGACAGGGGTTGTCTCTGGAAACACCATATATTTT. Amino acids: CASTETGVVSGNTIYF.

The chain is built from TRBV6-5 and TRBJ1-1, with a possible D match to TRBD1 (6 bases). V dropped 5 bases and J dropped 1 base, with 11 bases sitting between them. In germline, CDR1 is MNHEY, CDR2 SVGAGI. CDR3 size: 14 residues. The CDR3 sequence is CASSTQGTNTEAFF. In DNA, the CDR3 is TGTGCCAGCAGTACACAGGGAACGAACACTGAAGCTTTCTTT.

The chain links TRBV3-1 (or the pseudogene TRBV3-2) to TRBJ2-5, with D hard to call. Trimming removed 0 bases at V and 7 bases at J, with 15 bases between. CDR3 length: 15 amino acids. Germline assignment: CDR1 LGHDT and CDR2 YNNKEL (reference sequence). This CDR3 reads CASSQDKTTKATQYF. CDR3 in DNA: TGTGCCAGCAGCCAAGATAAAACTACTAAGGCGACCCAGTACTTC.